One and the same sample provided the 16 T cell receptor beta chains below, sequenced in a study of blood T cell repertoires in COVID-19. Profiled with immunoSEQ multiplex PCR; TCRdb holds only in-frame clones, not every one. Of over 120,000 clones in the sample, under 90% were seen once. The source material was peripheral blood. The receptors shown here come from a human donor in a cohort sampled during active COVID-19.

The table lists this clone with a count of one. V gene TRBV6-5 combines with J gene TRBJ2-5, with D perhaps TRBD2 (5 bases). V gave up 6 bases and J gave up 1 base, with 6 bases separating them. Germline-derived CDR1 and CDR2 are MNHEY and SVGAGI. The CDR3 has 12 amino acids. CDR3 nucleotides: TGTGCCAGCAGGGCGGGCCAAGAGACCCAGTACTTC. Its translation is CASRAGQETQYF.

This chain uses TRBV2 with TRBJ2-2; D remains unclear. CDR1 SNHLY and CDR2 FYNNEI come from the germline V gene. V dropped 0 bases and J dropped 1 base, with 9 bases sitting between them. The CDR3 sequence is 16 residues long. CDR3 residues: CASSEAGRRNTGELFF. The CDR3 region has the DNA TGTGCCAGCAGTGAAGCGGGCAGAAGGAACACCGGGGAGCTGTTTTTT.

CDR3 residues: CASSPRQGFNYGYTF. The DNA for the CDR3 is TGTGCCAGCAGCCCTAGACAGGGTTTCAACTATGGCTACACCTTC. The chain recombines TRBV7-6 with TRBJ1-2, with 7 nucleotides matching TRBD1. Germline lookup yields CDR1 SGHVS and CDR2 FNYEAQ. The J segment lost 2 bases and the V segment lost 5 bases, leaving 8 bases of the junction unmatched. CDR3 length: 15 amino acids.

The rearrangement links TRBV5-6 to TRBJ2-3; no clear D gene. Germline-derived CDR1 and CDR2 are SGHDT and YYEEEE. The V end was cut by 4 bases, the J end by 1 base, with 10 bases between. There are 14 residues in the CDR3. The CDR3 region is CASSRDMRTDTQYF. The CDR3 DNA reads TGTGCCAGCAGCCGCGATATGCGCACAGATACGCAGTATTTT.

V and J are TRBV19 and TRBJ2-1; D is perhaps TRBD2 (6 bases). The CDR3 runs 13 residues. V was pared by 7 bases and J by 8 bases, with 15 bases between. CDR1 LNHDA and CDR2 SQIVND come from the germline V gene (reference sequence). The CDR3, as DNA: TGTGCCAGTAAAACCCAACCGGGGGATGAGCAGTTCTTC. Amino acid sequence: CASKTQPGDEQFF.

The gene calls are TRBV6-2 or TRBV6-3 and TRBJ1-4; 7 nucleotides line up with TRBD1. CDR1 MNHEY and CDR2 SVGEGT come from the germline V gene. The CDR3 contains 14 residues. With 4 bases clipped from V and 9 bases from J, the junction kept 8 bases outside the gene matches. CDR3 sequence (DNA): TGTGCCAGCAGTTTCAGGCAGGGGGTCCAAAAACTGTTTTTT. Protein: CASSFRQGVQKLFF.

This chain links TRBV27 with TRBJ2-2; TRBD1 is a possible D gene (6 bases). V was pared by 5 bases and J by 4 bases, with 14 bases between. Germline V lookup: CDR1 MNHEY, CDR2 SMNVEV (reference sequence). The CDR3 totals 15 residues. CDR3 region: CASSPAGTTTGELFF. The CDR3, as DNA: TGTGCCAGCAGTCCCGCCGGGACAACCACCGGGGAGCTGTTTTTT.

The chain is built from TRBV10-3 and TRBJ1-1, with no clear D. Germline V CDR1 and CDR2: ENHRY, SYGVKD. The CDR3 extends over 13 amino acids. V lost 9 bases to trimming and J lost 1 base, with 12 bases between them. The DNA of the CDR3 is TGTGCCATAACCCACTCCCAGAACACTGAAGCTTTCTTT. This translates into CAITHSQNTEAFF.

The chain joins TRBV4-3 to TRBJ1-5, with TRBD1 as a possible D gene (5 bases). Germline V gives CDR1 LGHNA, CDR2 YSLEER. This CDR3 has 14 amino acids. V lost 5 bases to trimming and J lost 2 bases, with 10 bases between them. CDR3 bases: TGCGCCAGCAGCGGGGCGCTTGGCAATCAGCCCCAGCATTTT. It is translated as CASSGALGNQPQHF.

V is TRBV24-1 and J is TRBJ2-3, with 7 positions matching TRBD2. The CDR3 consists of 16 residues. Germline V gives CDR1 KGHDR, CDR2 SFDVKD. V shed 3 bases, J shed 4 bases, and the junction held 9 bases outside the gene matches. The CDR3 DNA follows: TGTGCCACCAGTGATCCTTCCCAGGGAGGGGCAGATACGCAGTATTTT. Translating gives CATSDPSQGGADTQYF.

The chain combines TRBV7-2 with TRBJ1-3; 10 nucleotides align to TRBD1. V was pared by 6 bases and J by 7 bases, with 9 bases of the junction left unmatched. The CDR3 sequence is 15 residues long. The V gene's germline CDR1 is SGHTA and CDR2 FQGNSA. The CDR3 sequence is CASSPTGQGSNTIYF. CDR3 DNA: TGTGCCAGCAGTCCCACGGGACAGGGGAGCAACACCATATATTTT.

V gene TRBV11-3 combines with J gene TRBJ2-5; weak D call: TRBD1 (5 bases). The germline V gene has CDR1 SGHNT and CDR2 YENEEA. The CDR3 sequence is 15 residues long. Deletions cut 0 bases from V and 2 bases from J, with 10 bases between. DNA for the CDR3: TGTGCCAGCAGCTTAGATGGGGCAGTACAAGAGACCCAGTACTTC. Translated, it gives CASSLDGAVQETQYF.

The chain links TRBV7-2 to TRBJ2-4; 11 nucleotides agree with TRBD1. V lost 1 base and J lost 6; bases outside the gene matches: 2. This CDR3 is built from 15 residues. CDR1 is SGHTA, CDR2 FQGNSA, per germline. The CDR3 DNA is TGTGCCAGCAGCTTAGACGGACAGGGGGCAAACATTCAGTACTTC. This codes for CASSLDGQGANIQYF. Filled out from reference TRBV7-2 and TRBJ2-4, the complete variable domain reads GAGVSQSPSNKVTEKGKDVELRCDPISGHTALYWYRQSLGQGLEFLIYFQGNSAPDKSGLPSDRFSAERTGGSVSTLTIQRTQQEDSAVYLCASSLDGQGANIQYFGAGTRLSVL.

This clone was counted a few times. The V gene is TRBV19, the J gene TRBJ2-7; D is undetermined. The CDR3 consists of 13 residues. The V gene's germline CDR1 is LNHDA and CDR2 SQIVND (reference sequence). Trimming left V 4 bases short and J 2 bases short, with 9 bases between. In nucleotides, the CDR3 is TGTGCCAGTAGTACTAACCAAGCCTACGAGCAGTACTTC. As protein: CASSTNQAYEQYF. Full variable domain (missing parts from reference TRBV19 and TRBJ2-7): DGGITQSPKYLFRKEGQNVTLSCEQNLNHDAMYWYRQDPGQGLRLIYYSQIVNDFQKGDIAEGYSVSREKKESFPLTVTSAQKNPTAFYLCASSTNQAYEQYFGPGTRLTVT.

The V gene is TRBV7-9, the J gene TRBJ2-3; TRBD2 matches at 11 bases. CDR1 and CDR2 from the germline V gene are SEHNR and FQNEAQ (reference sequence). V gave up 6 bases and J gave up 8 bases; unmatched junction bases: 1. The CDR3 runs 12 residues. The CDR3 nucleotides read TGTGCCAGCAGTCTAGCGGGGGGTACGCAGTATTTT. It specifies CASSLAGGTQYF.

The chain joins TRBV10-3 to TRBJ1-5, with 8 positions matching TRBD1. Germline trimming cut 8 bases from V and 5 bases from J; bases unmatched to any gene: 8. The CDR3 length is 14 residues. CDR1 ENHRY and CDR2 SYGVKD come from the germline V gene. The CDR3 DNA sequence: TGTGCCATCTCAGATGACAGGGGAGATCAGCCCCAGCATTTT. Its protein is CAISDDRGDQPQHF.